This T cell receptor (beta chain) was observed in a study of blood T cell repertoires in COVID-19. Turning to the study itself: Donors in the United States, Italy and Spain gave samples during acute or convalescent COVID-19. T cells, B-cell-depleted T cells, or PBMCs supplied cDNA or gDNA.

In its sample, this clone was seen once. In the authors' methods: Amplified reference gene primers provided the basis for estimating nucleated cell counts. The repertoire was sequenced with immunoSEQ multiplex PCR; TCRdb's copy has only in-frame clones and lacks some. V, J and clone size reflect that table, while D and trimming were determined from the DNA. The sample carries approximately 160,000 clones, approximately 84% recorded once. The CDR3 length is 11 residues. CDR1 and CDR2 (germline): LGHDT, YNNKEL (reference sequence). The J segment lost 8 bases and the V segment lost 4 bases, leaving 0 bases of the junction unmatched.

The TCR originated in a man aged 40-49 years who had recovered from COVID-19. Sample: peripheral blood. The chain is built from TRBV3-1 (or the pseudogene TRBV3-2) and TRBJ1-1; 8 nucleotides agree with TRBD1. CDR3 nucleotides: TGTGCCAGCAGCCGGACAGGGGAAGCTTTCTTT. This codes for CASSRTGEAFF.